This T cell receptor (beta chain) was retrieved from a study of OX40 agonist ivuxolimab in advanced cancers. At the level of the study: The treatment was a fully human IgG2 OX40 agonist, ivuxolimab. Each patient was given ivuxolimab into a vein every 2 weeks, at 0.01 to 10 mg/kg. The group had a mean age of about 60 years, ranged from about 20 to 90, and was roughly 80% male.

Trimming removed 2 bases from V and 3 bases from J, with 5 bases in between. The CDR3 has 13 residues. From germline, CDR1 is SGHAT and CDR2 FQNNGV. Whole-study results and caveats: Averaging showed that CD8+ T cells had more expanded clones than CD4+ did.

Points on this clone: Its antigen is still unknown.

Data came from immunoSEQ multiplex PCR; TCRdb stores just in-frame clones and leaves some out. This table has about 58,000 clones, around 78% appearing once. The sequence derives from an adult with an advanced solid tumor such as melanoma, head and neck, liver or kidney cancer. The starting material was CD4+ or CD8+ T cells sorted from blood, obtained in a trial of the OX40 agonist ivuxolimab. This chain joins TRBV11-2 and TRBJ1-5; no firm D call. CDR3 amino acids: CASSLSDNQPQHF. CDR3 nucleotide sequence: TGTGCCAGCAGCTTATCCGACAATCAGCCCCAGCATTTT.